These 23 T cell receptor beta chains were sequenced from one sample in a study of cytomegalovirus exposure and HLA in healthy donors. Amplification used 60 Vbeta primers and 13 Jbeta primers. Profiled with immunoSEQ multiplex PCR; TCRdb holds only in-frame clones, not every one. Found here are 130,000 or so clones, 72% of them singletons; the top ten hold over 4%. The sample comprised PBMCs. These receptors were collected from a man aged 50-60 years in good health and CMV-seropositive.

This rearrangement joins TRBV6-1 to TRBJ2-2, with 13 nucleotides matching TRBD2. With V trimmed by 1 base and J by 5 bases, 4 bases remained unmatched. The V gene's germline CDR1 is MNHNS and CDR2 SASEGT. The CDR3 runs 17 residues. The CDR3 sequence is CASSEELAGGPTGELFF. CDR3 bases: TGTGCCAGCAGTGAAGAACTAGCGGGAGGGCCGACCGGGGAGCTGTTTTTT.

In the case of this clone: Other nucleotide sequences from this sample produce the same CDR3. This chain joins TRBV18 and TRBJ1-1; D possibly corresponds to TRBD1 (6 bases). The CDR3 covers 15 residues. Germline V CDR1 and CDR2: KGHSH, LQKENI. V shed 3 bases and J shed 0 bases, with 11 bases lying between them. The CDR3 loop reads CASSPGAGVNTEAFF. The CDR3 coding sequence is TGTGCCAGCTCACCGGGGGCAGGGGTGAACACTGAAGCTTTCTTT.

This chain uses TRBV7-2 with TRBJ2-5; 9 bases fit TRBD2. Gene TRBJ2-7 matches the end of the DNA better, so the J call may be wrong. The CDR3 runs 15 residues. Germline V lookup: CDR1 SGHTA, CDR2 FQGNSA. The CDR3, as DNA: TGTGCCAGCAGCTTAGGTAGCGGGAGTCAGTACGAGCAGTACTTC. Residues: CASSLGSGSQYEQYF.

Notes on this clone: The junction departs from the called germline gene at one end, perhaps through a read error. The rearrangement joins TRBV7-9 to TRBJ1-1; D is unclear. CDR1 is SEHNR and CDR2 is FQNEAQ in the germline V gene (reference sequence). The CDR3 covers 12 residues. Here the CDR3 reads CSSSLAVGRAFF. The CDR3 DNA reads as TGTTCCAGCAGCTTAGCGGTGGGGAGAGCTTTCTTT.

This clone showed up just a few times. J is TRBJ2-3 and V is TRBV28; D might be TRBD2 (6 bases). CDR1 and CDR2 (germline): MDHEN, SYDVKM. The CDR3 covers 15 residues. Trimming cost V 7 bases and J 1 base, with 15 bases left between them. The CDR3, as DNA: TGTGCCAGCAAGGTGGGGGGTATGCGCACAGATACGCAGTATTTT. Amino acids: CASKVGGMRTDTQYF. Together with reference TRBV28 and TRBJ2-3, the CDR3 gives the full variable domain: DVKVTQSSRYLVKRTGEKVFLECVQDMDHENMFWYRQDPGLGLRLIYFSYDVKMKEKGDIPEGYSVSREKKERFSLILESASTNQTSMYLCASKVGGMRTDTQYFGPGTRLTVL.

V and J are TRBV6-5 and TRBJ1-3; D not certain. Germline assignment: CDR1 MNHEY and CDR2 SVGAGI. Trimming stripped 7 bases from V and 0 bases from J, with 10 bases between. CDR3 length equals 14 residues. The CDR3: CASKEDFSGNTIYF. CDR3 nucleotides: TGTGCCAGCAAGGAGGATTTCTCTGGAAACACCATATATTTT.

The chain uses TRBV5-1 and TRBJ2-2, with D hard to call. This CDR3 is 15 amino acids long. Trimming stripped 4 bases from V and 6 bases from J, with 16 bases between. Germline assignment: CDR1 SGHRS and CDR2 YFSETQ. CDR3 in amino acids: CASSPTQLDAGELFF. In nucleotides, the CDR3 is TGCGCCAGCAGCCCCACTCAGCTAGACGCCGGGGAGCTGTTTTTT.

This clone was picked up a small number of times. This chain connects TRBV5-1 to TRBJ2-7; tentative D call: TRBD2 (6 bases). V was shortened by 4 bases and J by 6 bases, with 11 bases between the two germline ends. The germline gives CDR1 SGHRS, CDR2 YFSETQ. The CDR3 is 12 residues long. The CDR3 DNA sequence: TGCGCCAGCAGCAAGGGACTGAGCGAGCAGTACTTC. The encoded protein is CASSKGLSEQYF.

The chain combines TRBV29-1 with TRBJ1-3; perhaps TRBD1 as D (6 bases). Germline CDR1 reads SQVTM; CDR2 reads ANQGSEA. V shed 3 bases and J shed 0 bases, with 12 bases lying between them. The CDR3 has 15 amino acids. CDR3 loop: CSVEPTGISGNTIYF. For the CDR3, the DNA is TGCAGCGTTGAGCCGACAGGTATCTCTGGAAACACCATATATTTT.

In its sample, this clone was seen a few times. The chain joins TRBV5-1 to TRBJ2-7; D may be TRBD2 (6 bases). The CDR3 is 16 residues long. Germline CDR1 SGHRS, CDR2 YFSETQ. V lost 0 bases and J lost 0, with 13 bases in between. The CDR3 coding sequence is TGCGCCAGCAGCTTGGGCGGGGTATCTGGCTCCTACGAGCAGTACTTC. This codes for CASSLGGVSGSYEQYF. Full variable domain (missing parts from reference TRBV5-1 and TRBJ2-7): KAGVTQTPRYLIKTRGQQVTLSCSPISGHRSVSWYQQTPGQGLQFLFEYFSETQRNKGNFPGRFSGRQFSNSRSEMNVSTLELGDSALYLCASSLGGVSGSYEQYFGPGTRLTVT.

The chain has TRBV6-6 and TRBJ2-7; D may be TRBD1 (5 bases). The CDR3 consists of 13 residues. Trimming left V 0 bases short and J 6 bases short, with 9 bases between. Per the germline V gene, CDR1 is MNHNY and CDR2 is SVGAGI (reference sequence). CDR3 nucleotide sequence: TGTGCCAGCAGTTACTCTTCAGGGCTCGAGCAGTACTTC. Translated, it gives CASSYSSGLEQYF.

This chain uses TRBV27 with TRBJ2-7; weak D call: TRBD1 (6 bases). Germline-derived CDR1 and CDR2 are MNHEY and SMNVEV (reference sequence). The V end lost 5 bases, the J end lost 2 bases, and 10 bases lay between the germline ends. This CDR3 has 13 amino acids. The CDR3 nucleotides read TGTGCCAGCAGTCCGGGACACCCCTACGAGCAGTACTTC. Amino acid sequence: CASSPGHPYEQYF.

J is TRBJ2-4 and V is TRBV7-8, with 7 bases aligning to TRBD1. Germline V gene sequence: CDR1 SGHVS, CDR2 FQNEAQ. V lost 5 bases and J lost 3; bases outside the gene matches: 7. The CDR3 has 15 amino acids. CDR3 loop: CASSLDRVDKNIQYF. The CDR3 coding sequence is TGTGCCAGCAGCCTCGACAGGGTAGACAAAAACATTCAGTACTTC.

About this clone: The same CDR3 also results from other DNA sequences found in this sample. The chain uses TRBV18 and TRBJ2-5; 7 bases are shared with TRBD1. Germline trimming cut 3 bases from V and 4 bases from J; bases unmatched to any gene: 5. CDR1 is KGHSH and CDR2 is LQKENI in the germline V gene. This CDR3 has 14 amino acids. This CDR3 is CASSPAGGRETQYF. The DNA for the CDR3 is TGTGCCAGCTCACCGGCAGGGGGAAGAGAGACCCAGTACTTC.

V usage is TRBV27 and J usage is TRBJ2-3; 13 bases map to TRBD2. V was pared by 6 bases and J by 3 bases, with 9 bases of the junction left unmatched. This CDR3 spans 17 amino acids. CDR1 is MNHEY and CDR2 is SMNVEV in the germline V gene (reference sequence). For the CDR3, the DNA is TGTGCCAGCAGCCCTAGCCGGACTAGCGGGGGAACAGATACGCAGTATTTT. This translates into CASSPSRTSGGTDTQYF.

The chain links TRBV23-1 to TRBJ1-1; a possible D gene is TRBD1 (6 bases). TRBV23-1 is annotated as an ORF whose role is uncertain. The V end lost 5 bases, the J end lost 6 bases, and 19 bases lay between the germline ends. This CDR3 contains 15 residues. The CDR3: CASSKTGREEAEAFF. In DNA form, the CDR3 reads TGCGCCAGCAGTAAAACAGGGAGAGAGGAAGCTGAAGCTTTCTTT.

This chain joins TRBV7-9 and TRBJ2-2; possible D gene TRBD2, 6 bases. The CDR3 length is 18 residues. The V end lost 7 bases, the J end lost 0 bases, and 21 bases lay between the germline ends. CDR1 SEHNR and CDR2 FQNEAQ come from the germline V gene (reference sequence). Here the CDR3 reads CASNSREEGFANTGELFF. CDR3 nucleotide sequence: TGTGCCAGCAACTCCAGGGAGGAAGGGTTCGCGAACACCGGGGAGCTGTTTTTT.

The chain employs TRBV5-4 and TRBJ1-2; TRBD1 aligns across 7 bases. The germline gives CDR1 SGHNT, CDR2 YYREEE (reference sequence). The CDR3 contains 13 residues. The ends lost 4 bases at V and 8 bases at J; junction bases unmatched: 8. The DNA for the CDR3 is TGTGCCAGCAGCCTTGGACAGGAGTTCGGCTACACCTTC. Protein: CASSLGQEFGYTF.

This chain connects TRBV29-1 to TRBJ2-5, with 12 positions matching TRBD2. V lost 6 bases, J lost 5 bases, and 19 bases stayed unmatched. Germline V gene lookup returns CDR1 SQVTM and CDR2 ANQGSEA. This CDR3 comprises 18 residues. CDR3 sequence (DNA): TGCAGCGTCGCCCTATGGGGGCTAGCGGGAGGGGCGGGGGAGACCCAGTACTTC. Translation: CSVALWGLAGGAGETQYF.

V gene TRBV5-1 combines with J gene TRBJ1-1, with D perhaps TRBD1 (6 bases). V lost 5 bases, J lost 0 bases, and 14 bases lay in between. Germline V CDR1 and CDR2: SGHRS, YFSETQ. The CDR3 covers 15 residues. The CDR3 nucleotides are TGCGCCAGCAGTTCTTACGGACAGATGAACACTGAAGCTTTCTTT. It translates to CASSSYGQMNTEAFF.

V and J are TRBV12-5 and TRBJ2-1; 8 nucleotides line up with TRBD2. This CDR3 spans 12 amino acids. Per the germline V gene, CDR1 is LGHNT and CDR2 is FRNRAP. V lost 1 base to trimming and J lost 16 bases; unmatched junction nucleotides: 6. The CDR3 nucleotides are TGTGCTAGTGGTTTGGATGATGGGACTAGTTTCTTC. It yields the protein CASGLDDGTSFF. The variable domain in full, with the rest retrieved from reference TRBV12-5 and TRBJ2-1, is DARVTQTPRHKVTEMGQEVTMRCQPILGHNTVFWYRQTMMQGLELLAYFRNRAPLDDSGMPKDRFSAEMPDATLATLKIQPSEPRDSAVYFCASGLDDGTSFFGPGTRLTVL.

The chain recombines TRBV6-1 with TRBJ2-1; 7 bases are a match to TRBD1. The length of the CDR3 is 15 residues. The J segment lost 7 bases and the V segment lost 3 bases, leaving 9 bases of the junction unmatched. The germline gives CDR1 MNHNS, CDR2 SASEGT. CDR3 coding DNA: TGTGCCAGCAGTGAGGCTTTTACAGGGGAGAATGAGCAGTTCTTC. Its translation is CASSEAFTGENEQFF.

This chain uses TRBV9 with TRBJ2-5; 7 positions agree with TRBD1. This CDR3 has 16 residues. Trimming at V came to 4 bases and at J to 5 bases, leaving 14 bases not matched to a gene. Germline CDR1 is SGDLS and CDR2 is YYNGEE. The CDR3, as DNA: TGTGCCAGCAGCCCCAAAGGCGGACAGGTTGCGGAGACCCAGTACTTC. Translation: CASSPKGGQVAETQYF.